The 8 T cell receptor beta chains given below trace back to one sample, sequenced in a study of cytomegalovirus exposure and HLA in healthy donors. A multiplex PCR was run with 60 Vbeta primers and 13 Jbeta primers. Clones were sequenced by immunoSEQ multiplex PCR, and TCRdb holds only the in-frame ones, with some missing. The data contain 150,000 or so clones, more than 70% of them singletons. The source material was PBMCs. These receptors were taken from a male donor in good health and CMV-seropositive.

The gene calls are TRBV28 and TRBJ1-1; no firm D call. The CDR3 consists of 14 residues. The ends were cut back, 6 bases at V and 0 bases at J, with 11 bases in the middle. Germline-derived CDR1 and CDR2 are MDHEN and SYDVKM. The CDR3 sequence: CASRPGGLNTEAFF. DNA of the CDR3: TGTGCCAGCAGACCTGGAGGGTTGAACACTGAAGCTTTCTTT.

The gene calls are TRBV18 and TRBJ1-4; 11 bases line up with TRBD1. CDR3 length: 16 residues. V was clipped by 3 bases and J by 7 bases; unmatched bases: 7. Germline V gives CDR1 KGHSH, CDR2 LQKENI. The CDR3 reads CASSPVTGTGGEKLFF. CDR3 coding DNA: TGTGCCAGCTCACCCGTGACCGGGACAGGGGGTGAAAAACTGTTTTTT.

Points on this clone: At one end the junction does not follow the germline gene, possibly because of a read error. The rearrangement links TRBV7-7 to TRBJ2-5; 8 positions match TRBD1. CDR1 SSHAT and CDR2 FNYEAQ come from the germline V gene (reference sequence). CDR3 length equals 15 residues. CDR3 DNA sequence: TGTGCTAGCAGCTTAACCCGGGGACAGGCAGAGGCCCAGTACTTC. It encodes CASSLTRGQAEAQYF. Supplemented by reference TRBV7-7 and TRBJ2-5, the full variable domain reads GAGVSQSPRYKVTKRGQDVTLRCDPISSHATLYWYQQALGQGPEFLTYFNYEAQPDKSGLPSDRFSAERPEGSISTLTIQRTEQRDSAMYRCASSLTRGQAEAQYFGPGTRLLVL.

This chain connects TRBV11-2 to TRBJ1-1; TRBD1 is a possible D gene (5 bases). This CDR3 is 16 amino acids long. Germline V lookup: CDR1 SGHAT, CDR2 FQNNGV. V lost 1 base and J lost 5, with 17 bases in between. CDR3 in DNA: TGTGCCAGCAGCTTAGGGGGCACGGGGGGGAGAACTGAAGCTTTCTTT. It encodes CASSLGGTGGRTEAFF.

The chain employs TRBV28 and TRBJ2-7; TRBD1 might be the D (5 bases). In germline, CDR1 is MDHEN, CDR2 SYDVKM. Trimming left V 5 bases short and J 5 bases short, with 10 bases between. This CDR3 is built from 12 residues. The CDR3: CASSQDSHEQYF. The DNA of the CDR3 is TGTGCCAGCAGTCAAGACAGCCACGAGCAGTACTTC. Complete variable domain (other parts from reference TRBV28 and TRBJ2-7): DVKVTQSSRYLVKRTGEKVFLECVQDMDHENMFWYRQDPGLGLRLIYFSYDVKMKEKGDIPEGYSVSREKKERFSLILESASTNQTSMYLCASSQDSHEQYFGPGTRLTVT.

V and J are TRBV15 and TRBJ2-1, with 10 bases lining up with TRBD1. In germline, CDR1 is LNHNV, CDR2 YYDKDF (reference sequence). There are 16 residues in the CDR3. V shed 5 bases and J 7 bases; nucleotides not matched to a gene: 11. CDR3 protein: CATSWGGQGISNEQFF. The CDR3 coding sequence is TGTGCCACCAGCTGGGGGGGACAGGGGATAAGTAATGAGCAGTTCTTC.

The chain employs TRBV5-1 and TRBJ1-1, with TRBD1 as a possible D gene (6 bases). CDR1 and CDR2 from the germline V gene are SGHRS and YFSETQ. The germline V and J ends were trimmed by 0 bases and 3 bases, with 6 bases remaining between them. The CDR3 is 13 residues long. The CDR3 spells CASSLAGDTEAFF. CDR3 nucleotide sequence: TGCGCCAGCAGCTTGGCAGGGGACACTGAAGCTTTCTTT.

This chain joins TRBV13 and TRBJ2-1; 10 nucleotides match TRBD1. Germline V gene lookup returns CDR1 PRHDT and CDR2 FYEKMQ (reference sequence). CDR3 size: 15 residues. V was pared by 6 bases and J by 2 bases, with 4 bases of the junction left unmatched. CDR3 DNA: TGTGCCAGCAGACCAGGGACAGGGGCCTACAATGAGCAGTTCTTC. It yields the protein CASRPGTGAYNEQFF.